A selection of T cell receptor beta chains follows, all from one sample in a study of cytomegalovirus exposure and HLA in healthy donors. Sequencing was performed with immunoSEQ multiplex PCR; in TCRdb, only in-frame clones are kept and a portion is missing. This table has about 170,000 clones, approximately 81% appearing once. The sample comprised PBMCs. These receptors originate from a male donor in good health and CMV-seronegative. The CDR3 runs from the conserved cysteine through the conserved F or W. D genes are given only for firm matches. Not every row has a clone size; where given, it reads once, few, many or a size class.

d_gene: NA; j_gene: TRBJ2-7; v_gene: TRBV9; abundance: NA; CDR3nt: TGTGCCAGCAGCGTAGGAAGGCGCGGCGGCATATACGAGCAGTACTTC; CDR3aa: CASSVGRRGGIYEQYF
d_gene: NA; j_gene: TRBJ1-4; v_gene: TRBV5-1; abundance: few; CDR3nt: TGCGCCAGCAGCTTGAGCGGGAGGACGGATGAAAAACTGTTTTTT; CDR3aa: CASSLSGRTDEKLFF
d_gene: TRBD1; j_gene: TRBJ1-1; v_gene: TRBV5-4; abundance: NA; CDR3nt: TGTGCCAGCAGCTGGACCGGGACAGGGAGTGGAGCTTTCTTT; CDR3aa: CASSWTGTGSGAFF
d_gene: NA; j_gene: TRBJ1-4; v_gene: TRBV28; abundance: NA; CDR3nt: TGTGCCAGCAGTCGGGGGGCCGGTGAAAAACTGTTTTTT; CDR3aa: CASSRGAGEKLFF
d_gene: NA; j_gene: TRBJ2-1; v_gene: TRBV15; abundance: few; CDR3nt: TGTGCCACCAGCAGAGATGGGCTCCTACAGTTCTTC; CDR3aa: CATSRDGLLQFF
d_gene: NA; j_gene: TRBJ2-3; v_gene: TRBV7-3; abundance: NA; CDR3nt: TGTGCCAGCAGCTTAGGGGAGGACGCCTATACGCAGTATTTT; CDR3aa: CASSLGEDAYTQYF
d_gene: NA; j_gene: TRBJ1-1; v_gene: TRBV4-1; abundance: NA; CDR3nt: TGCGCCAGCAGCCAAGTAGGTTTGGAGATGAACACTGAAGCTTTCTTT; CDR3aa: CASSQVGLEMNTEAFF
d_gene: NA; j_gene: TRBJ2-3; v_gene: TRBV19; abundance: NA; CDR3nt: TGTGCCAGTAATCGGGAGCTCAACACAGATACGCAGTATTTT; CDR3aa: CASNRELNTDTQYF
d_gene: TRBD1; j_gene: TRBJ1-3; v_gene: TRBV7-3; abundance: few; CDR3nt: TGTGCCAGCAGCCAGGACAGGGGCCCTGGAAACACCATATATTTT; CDR3aa: CASSQDRGPGNTIYF
d_gene: TRBD2; j_gene: TRBJ2-3; v_gene: TRBV4-1; abundance: NA; CDR3nt: TGCGCCAGCAGCCAAGAAAGAGCGGGGGGGCCCGCAGATACGCAGTATTTT; CDR3aa: CASSQERAGGPADTQYF
d_gene: TRBD2; j_gene: TRBJ2-3; v_gene: TRBV28; abundance: NA; CDR3nt: TGTGCCAGCAGTTGGGGATTCCTTCTAGCGGGAGGTCTGATCCGCACAGATACGCAGTATTTT; CDR3aa: CASSWGFLLAGGLIRTDTQYF
d_gene: TRBD2; j_gene: TRBJ2-7; v_gene: TRBV7-9; abundance: once; CDR3nt: TGTGCCAGCAGCTTAGATCGGCTAGCGGGACTACACGAGCAGTACTTC; CDR3aa: CASSLDRLAGLHEQYF
d_gene: NA; j_gene: TRBJ2-7; v_gene: TRBV7-2; abundance: few; CDR3nt: TGTGCCAGCAGCGCCGTAAGGGGTTACGAGCAGTACTTC; CDR3aa: CASSAVRGYEQYF
d_gene: NA; j_gene: TRBJ1-2; v_gene: TRBV6-5; abundance: NA; CDR3nt: TGTGCCAGCAGTTTCAGTATGAACTTAGGGGGGAGGGCCACCTTC; CDR3aa: CASSFSMNLGGRATF
d_gene: NA; j_gene: TRBJ2-1; v_gene: TRBV2; abundance: NA; CDR3nt: TGTGCCAGCAGCGGAGGAGCAGCCTACAATGAGCAGTTCTTC; CDR3aa: CASSGGAAYNEQFF
d_gene: TRBD1; j_gene: TRBJ1-2; v_gene: TRBV28; abundance: NA; CDR3nt: TGTGCCAGCAGTACACAGGGGGGAATAGGCTATGGCTACACCTTC; CDR3aa: CASSTQGGIGYGYTF